The 17 T cell receptor beta chains listed next were all sequenced from one sample in a study of monozygotic twins with cystic fibrosis. Using immunoSEQ multiplex PCR, the repertoire was profiled, and TCRdb retains in-frame clones only, with some absent. Counted here are about 14,000 clones, 90% to 95% occurring once; the ten biggest clones make up 9% to 9.5%. Sequencing used blood. The receptors shown here come from a girl aged 2-10 years with cystic fibrosis.

This chain uses TRBV5-1 with TRBJ2-7; D might be TRBD2 (5 bases). Trimming cost V 6 bases and J 5 bases, with 18 bases left between them. The CDR3 totals 14 residues. CDR1 is SGHRS, CDR2 YFSETQ, per germline. As DNA, the CDR3 is TGCGCCAGCACCACGGAGGCTGGGAGAAACGAGCAGTACTTC. Translation gives CASTTEAGRNEQYF.

CDR3 DNA sequence: TGTGCCAGCATACCGGGACAGCGTTCCTACGAGCAGTACTTC. Protein: CASIPGQRSYEQYF. The genes are TRBV6-6 and TRBJ2-7; 7 bases line up with TRBD1. V shed 7 bases, J shed 1 base, and the junction held 7 bases outside the gene matches. CDR1 is MNHNY and CDR2 is SVGAGI in the germline V gene (reference sequence). CDR3 length equals 14 residues.

This clone was recorded once. The chain carries TRBV6-5 and TRBJ2-3; D gene unclear. The CDR3 totals 15 residues. In germline, CDR1 is MNHEY, CDR2 SVGAGI. V was shortened by 2 bases and J by 1 base, with 10 bases between the two germline ends. The CDR3 reads CASSYSSSRTDTQYF. CDR3 DNA sequence: TGTGCCAGCAGTTACAGTAGCTCCCGCACAGATACGCAGTATTTT.

This clone was observed once. The rearrangement links TRBV30 to TRBJ2-6, with TRBD1 matching over 8 bases. V lost 0 bases and J lost 3; bases outside the gene matches: 4. Germline loops: CDR1 GTSNPN, CDR2 SVGIG (reference sequence). This CDR3 region has 16 residues. As DNA, the CDR3 is TGTGCCTGGAGTGTAGCAGGGGGCTTTGGGGCCAACGTCCTGACTTTC. The encoded protein is CAWSVAGGFGANVLTF. The variable domain in full, with the rest retrieved from reference TRBV30 and TRBJ2-6, is SQTIHQWPATLVQPVGSPLSLECTVEGTSNPNLYWYRQAAGRGLQLLFYSVGIGQISSEVPQNLSASRPQDRQFILSSKKLLLSDSGFYLCAWSVAGGFGANVLTFGAGSRLTVL.

The chain uses TRBV7-9 and TRBJ1-1; D is ambiguous. Trimming left V 1 base short and J 2 bases short, with 5 bases between. The CDR3 contains 13 residues. Germline CDR1 and CDR2: SEHNR and FQNEAQ (reference sequence). CDR3 coding DNA: TGTGCCAGCAGCTTAGAGGCTAACACTGAAGCTTTCTTT. Its protein is CASSLEANTEAFF.

The V and J genes are TRBV15 and TRBJ2-5, with D unresolved. In germline, CDR1 is LNHNV, CDR2 YYDKDF (reference sequence). Deletions cut 1 base from V and 4 bases from J, with 16 bases between. CDR3 size: 16 residues. The CDR3 region is CATSRVVAVPTETQYF. CDR3 DNA: TGTGCCACCAGCAGAGTCGTAGCAGTCCCCACAGAGACCCAGTACTTC.

This chain connects TRBV10-3 to TRBJ1-2; D may be TRBD1 (6 bases). V was shortened by 1 base and J by 8 bases, with 11 bases between the two germline ends. This CDR3 region has 13 residues. Germline-derived CDR1 and CDR2 are ENHRY and SYGVKD. CDR3 sequence: CAISELGQRGYTF. The DNA of the CDR3 is TGTGCCATCAGTGAGTTAGGACAGCGGGGCTACACCTTC.

This chain links TRBV7-5 with TRBJ1-1. TRBV7-5 is an annotated pseudogene. CDR3 size: 20 residues. The chain's CDR3 is CARSWRANRVCSSRNTEAFF. DNA of the CDR3: TGTGCCAGAAGCTGGAGGGCGAACAGGGTGTGTTCATCCCGTAACACTGAAGCTTTCTTT.

The sample holds one count of this clone. This chain uses TRBV5-8 with TRBJ2-1, with D possibly TRBD2 on 5 matching bases. Per germline, CDR1 SGHTS and CDR2 YDEGEE. The V end was cut by 4 bases, the J end by 5 bases, with 22 bases between. The CDR3 is made up of 17 amino acids. CDR3 coding DNA: TGTGCCAGCAGCGCGGGCGCCGGGCCAAATTTACACAATGAGCAGTTCTTC. This encodes CASSAGAGPNLHNEQFF.

The chain employs TRBV6-4 and TRBJ2-1, with 13 bases matching TRBD2. The CDR3 runs to 15 residues. The ends lost 9 bases at V and 9 bases at J; junction bases unmatched: 11. Per the germline V gene, CDR1 is MRHNA and CDR2 is SNTAGT. The CDR3 here is CASELAGGPVGEQFF. The DNA of the CDR3 is TGTGCCAGTGAACTAGCGGGAGGGCCAGTCGGTGAGCAGTTCTTC.

A word on this clone: Other DNA sequences in this specimen translate into the identical CDR3. The chain carries TRBV6-1 and TRBJ1-2; no reliable D call. Looked up from germline, CDR1 is MNHNS and CDR2 is SASEGT. There are 13 residues in the CDR3. V shed 0 bases and J shed 5 bases, with 7 bases lying between them. CDR3 DNA: TGTGCCAGCAGTGAAGCAGGAGGATATGGCTACACCTTC. Amino acids: CASSEAGGYGYTF.

V and J are TRBV5-5 and TRBJ2-2; 8 nucleotides align to TRBD1. Per the germline V gene, CDR1 is SGHKS and CDR2 is YYEKEE (reference sequence). The J segment lost 6 bases and the V segment lost 5 bases, leaving 3 bases of the junction unmatched. This CDR3 contains 13 residues. The CDR3 reads CASRPQGAGELFF. In DNA form, the CDR3 reads TGTGCCAGCAGACCACAGGGGGCCGGGGAGCTGTTTTTT. Variable domain in full (rest from reference TRBV5-5 and TRBJ2-2): DAGVTQSPTHLIKTRGQQVTLRCSPISGHKSVSWYQQVLGQGPQFIFQYYEKEERGRGNFPDRFSARQFPNYSSELNVNALLLGDSALYLCASRPQGAGELFFGEGSRLTVL.

The chain employs TRBV6-6 and TRBJ2-7; 11 bases fit TRBD2. V gave up 5 bases and J gave up 3 bases; unmatched junction bases: 6. This CDR3 spans 15 amino acids. Germline V lookup: CDR1 MNHNY, CDR2 SVGAGI (reference sequence). The CDR3 region has the DNA TGTGCCAGCAGTGAGGGGACTAGCGGAAACTACGAGCAGTACTTC. This gives the protein CASSEGTSGNYEQYF.

This clone was detected only once. V gene TRBV29-1 combines with J gene TRBJ2-7; unclear D gene. V was shortened by 6 bases and J by 5 bases, with 14 bases between the two germline ends. This CDR3 spans 12 amino acids. Germline CDR1 is SQVTM and CDR2 is ANQGSEA. The CDR3 DNA is TGCAGCGTCTCGTGGGGTATCCACGAGCAGTACTTC. This sequence encodes CSVSWGIHEQYF.

V is TRBV5-8 and J is TRBJ2-1, with 14 positions matching TRBD2. Germline trimming cut 4 bases from V and 9 bases from J; bases unmatched to any gene: 9. Germline CDR1 reads SGHTS; CDR2 reads YDEGEE. The CDR3 covers 16 residues. The CDR3, as DNA: TGTGCCAGCAGCGAGGGACTAGCGGGAGTTATAGGTGAGCAGTTCTTC. This codes for CASSEGLAGVIGEQFF.

J is TRBJ1-1 and V is TRBV29-1, with D uncertain. The length of the CDR3 is 13 residues. The V gene's germline CDR1 is SQVTM and CDR2 ANQGSEA. The V end was cut by 4 bases, the J end by 1 base, with 10 bases between. CDR3 coding DNA: TGCAGCGTTGCCCTCGCTGCGAACACTGAAGCTTTCTTT. Translated: CSVALAANTEAFF.

This chain uses TRBV4-2 with TRBJ2-1; 7 bases agree with TRBD2. The CDR3 is 13 residues long. Losses at the gene ends were 1 base for V and 14 bases for J; bases not matched to a gene: 8. In germline, CDR1 is LGHNA, CDR2 YNFKEQ. The CDR3: CASSQGGVSGEFF. The CDR3 DNA is TGTGCCAGCAGCCAAGGAGGGGTAAGCGGGGAGTTCTTC.